This T cell receptor beta chain stems from a study of shared clonotypes between healthy human individuals. General study points: Shared across a handful of donors were around 5% of the naive CD4 clonotypes.

With respect to this clone: Its antigen is unidentified.

The CDR3 sequence is 16 residues long. Per the germline V gene, CDR1 is LNHNV and CDR2 is YYDKDF (reference sequence). Between the trimmed V and J ends, which lost 0 bases and 7 bases, there was a span of 15 bases. Here immunoSEQ multiplex PCR was the method, and the copy in TCRdb shows in-frame clones only, minus some. This table holds about 1.5 million clones, under 99% found once. Sample: naive CD4+ T cells sorted from blood. The subset denotes: CD45RA+ positively selected. The chain joins TRBV15 to TRBJ2-2, with D perhaps being TRBD1 or TRBD2 (6 bases each). The sequence derives from a man younger than 40 in good health. The CDR3 loop reads CATSREGRGRVGELFF. The DNA of the CDR3 is TGTGCCACCAGCAGAGAAGGCCGGGGGCGGGTCGGGGAGCTGTTTTTT.